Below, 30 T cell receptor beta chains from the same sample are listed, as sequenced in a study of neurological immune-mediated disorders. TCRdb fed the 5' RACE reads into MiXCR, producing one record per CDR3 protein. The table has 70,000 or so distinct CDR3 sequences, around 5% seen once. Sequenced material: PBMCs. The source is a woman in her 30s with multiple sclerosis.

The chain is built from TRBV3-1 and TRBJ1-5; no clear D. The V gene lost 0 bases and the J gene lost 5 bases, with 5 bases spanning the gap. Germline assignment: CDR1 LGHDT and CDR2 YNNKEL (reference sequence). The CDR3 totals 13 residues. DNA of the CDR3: TGTGCCAGCAGCCAAGATCTATATCAGCCCCAGCATTTT. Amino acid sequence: CASSQDLYQPQHF.

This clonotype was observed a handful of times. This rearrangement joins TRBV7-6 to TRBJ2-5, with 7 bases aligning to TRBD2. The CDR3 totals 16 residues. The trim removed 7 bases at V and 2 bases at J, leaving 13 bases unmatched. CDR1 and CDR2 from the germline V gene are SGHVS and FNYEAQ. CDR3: CASTLSSGGRQETQYF. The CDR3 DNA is TGTGCCAGCACCCTTAGCTCGGGGGGTCGGCAAGAGACCCAGTACTTC.

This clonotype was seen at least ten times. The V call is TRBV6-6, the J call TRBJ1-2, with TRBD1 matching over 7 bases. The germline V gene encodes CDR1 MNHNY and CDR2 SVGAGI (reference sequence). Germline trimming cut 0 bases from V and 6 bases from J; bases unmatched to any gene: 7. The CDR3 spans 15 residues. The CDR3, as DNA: TGTGCCAGCAGTTACTCACGACAGGGAGGGGATGGCTACACCTTC. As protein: CASSYSRQGGDGYTF.

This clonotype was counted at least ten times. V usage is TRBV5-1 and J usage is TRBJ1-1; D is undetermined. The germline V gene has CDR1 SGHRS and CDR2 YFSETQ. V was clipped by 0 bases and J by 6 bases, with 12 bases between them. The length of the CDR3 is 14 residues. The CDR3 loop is CASSLAFLGSEAFF. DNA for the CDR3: TGCGCCAGCAGCTTGGCCTTCTTGGGATCTGAAGCTTTCTTT.

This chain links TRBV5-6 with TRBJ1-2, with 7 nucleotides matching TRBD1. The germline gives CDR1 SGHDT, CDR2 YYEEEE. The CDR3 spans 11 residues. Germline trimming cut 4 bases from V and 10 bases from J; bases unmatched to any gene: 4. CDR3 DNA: TGTGCCAGCAGCAAGACAGGGCTCTACACCTTC. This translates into CASSKTGLYTF.

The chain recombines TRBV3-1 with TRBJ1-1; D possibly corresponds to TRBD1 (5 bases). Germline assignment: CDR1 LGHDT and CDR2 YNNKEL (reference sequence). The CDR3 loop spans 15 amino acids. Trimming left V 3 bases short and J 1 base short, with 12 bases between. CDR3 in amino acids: CASSHLTVTNTEAFF. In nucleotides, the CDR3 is TGTGCCAGCAGCCACTTGACAGTGACGAACACTGAAGCTTTCTTT.

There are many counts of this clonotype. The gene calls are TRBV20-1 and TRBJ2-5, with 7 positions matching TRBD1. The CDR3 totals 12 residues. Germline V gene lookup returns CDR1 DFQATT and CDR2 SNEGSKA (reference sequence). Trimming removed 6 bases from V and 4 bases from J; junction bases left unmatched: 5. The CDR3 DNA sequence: TGCAGTGCCGGGACAGTCGGAGAGACCCAGTACTTC. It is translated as CSAGTVGETQYF.

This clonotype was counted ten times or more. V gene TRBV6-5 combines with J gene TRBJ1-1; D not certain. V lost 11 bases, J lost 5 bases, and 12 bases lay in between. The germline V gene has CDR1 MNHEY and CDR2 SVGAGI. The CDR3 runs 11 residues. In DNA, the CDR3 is TGTGCCGCTCTAGGCGTGACTGAAGCTTTCTTT. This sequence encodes CAALGVTEAFF.

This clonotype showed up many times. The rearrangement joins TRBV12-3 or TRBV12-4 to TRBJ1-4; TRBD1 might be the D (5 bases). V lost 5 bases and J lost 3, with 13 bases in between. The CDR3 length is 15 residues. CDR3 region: CASSGGGGSNEKLFF. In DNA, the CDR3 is TGTGCCAGCAGTGGCGGGGGGGGTTCTAATGAAAAACTGTTTTTT.

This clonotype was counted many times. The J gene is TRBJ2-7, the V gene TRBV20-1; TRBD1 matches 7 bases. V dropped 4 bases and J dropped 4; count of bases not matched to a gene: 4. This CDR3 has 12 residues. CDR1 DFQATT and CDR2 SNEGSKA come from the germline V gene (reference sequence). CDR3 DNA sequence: TGCAGTGCTACCCGGGACAGTTACGAGCAGTACTTC. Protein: CSATRDSYEQYF.

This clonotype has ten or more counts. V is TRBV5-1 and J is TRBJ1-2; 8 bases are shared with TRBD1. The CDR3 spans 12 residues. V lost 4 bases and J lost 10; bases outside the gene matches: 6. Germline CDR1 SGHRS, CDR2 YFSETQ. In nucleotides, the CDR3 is TGCGCCAGCAGCAAAGACAGGGGCGACTACACCTTC. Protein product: CASSKDRGDYTF.

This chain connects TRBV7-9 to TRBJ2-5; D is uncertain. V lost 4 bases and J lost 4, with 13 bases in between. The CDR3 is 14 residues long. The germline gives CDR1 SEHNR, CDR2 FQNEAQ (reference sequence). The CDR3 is CASSSPEDAETQYF. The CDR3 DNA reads TGTGCCAGCAGCTCCCCGGAAGACGCAGAGACCCAGTACTTC. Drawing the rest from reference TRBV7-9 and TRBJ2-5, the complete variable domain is DTGVSQNPRHKITKRGQNVTFRCDPISEHNRLYWYRQTLGQGPEFLTYFQNEAQLEKSRLLSDRFSAERPKGSFSTLEIQRTEQGDSAMYLCASSSPEDAETQYFGPGTRLLVL.

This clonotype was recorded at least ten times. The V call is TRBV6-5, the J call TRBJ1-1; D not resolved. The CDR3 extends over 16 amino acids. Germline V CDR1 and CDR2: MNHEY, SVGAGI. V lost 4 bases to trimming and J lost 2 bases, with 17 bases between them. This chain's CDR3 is CASSSLTGRVNTEAFF. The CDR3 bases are TGTGCCAGCAGTTCCCTCACGGGAAGAGTCAACACTGAAGCTTTCTTT.

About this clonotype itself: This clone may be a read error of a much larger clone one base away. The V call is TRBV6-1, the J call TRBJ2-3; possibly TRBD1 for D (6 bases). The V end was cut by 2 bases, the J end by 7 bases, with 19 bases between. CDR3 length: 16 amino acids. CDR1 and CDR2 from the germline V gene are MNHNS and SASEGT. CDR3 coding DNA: TGTGCCAGCAGTGAACTGGGGGACACCTCGGGGAATACGCAGTATTTT. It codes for CASSELGDTSGNTQYF.

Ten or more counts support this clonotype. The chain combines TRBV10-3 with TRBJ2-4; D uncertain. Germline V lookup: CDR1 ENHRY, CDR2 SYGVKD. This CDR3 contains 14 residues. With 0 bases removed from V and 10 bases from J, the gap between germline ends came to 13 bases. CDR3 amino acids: CAISESRPEDIQYF. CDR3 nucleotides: TGTGCCATCAGTGAGTCGCGACCTGAAGATATTCAGTACTTC.

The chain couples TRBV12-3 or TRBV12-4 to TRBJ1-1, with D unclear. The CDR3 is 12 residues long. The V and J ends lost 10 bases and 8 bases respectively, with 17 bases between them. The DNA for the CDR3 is TGTGCCACGCAAGGAGACCGTCCAGAAGCTTTCTTT. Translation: CATQGDRPEAFF.

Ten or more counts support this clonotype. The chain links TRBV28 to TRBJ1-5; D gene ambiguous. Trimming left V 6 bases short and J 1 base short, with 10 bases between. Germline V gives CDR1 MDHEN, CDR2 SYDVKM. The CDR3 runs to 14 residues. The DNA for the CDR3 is TGTGCCAGCAGGCAGACATACAGCAATCAGCCCCAGCATTTT. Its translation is CASRQTYSNQPQHF.

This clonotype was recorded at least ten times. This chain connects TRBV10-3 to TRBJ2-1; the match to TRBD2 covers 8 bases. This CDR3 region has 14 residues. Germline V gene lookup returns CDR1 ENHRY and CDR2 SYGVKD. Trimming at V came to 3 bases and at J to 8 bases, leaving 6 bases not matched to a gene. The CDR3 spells CAISDGLAGYEQFF. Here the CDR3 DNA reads TGTGCCATCAGTGATGGACTAGCCGGCTATGAGCAGTTCTTC.

This chain's CDR3 is CASSPVGRGISPQHF. CDR3 sequence (DNA): TGTGCCAGCAGCCCCGTCGGGAGAGGGATATCGCCCCAGCATTTT. The V and J genes are TRBV12-3 or TRBV12-4 and TRBJ1-5; D is ambiguous. The CDR3 sequence is 15 residues long. The V and J ends lost 6 bases and 9 bases respectively, with 21 bases between them.

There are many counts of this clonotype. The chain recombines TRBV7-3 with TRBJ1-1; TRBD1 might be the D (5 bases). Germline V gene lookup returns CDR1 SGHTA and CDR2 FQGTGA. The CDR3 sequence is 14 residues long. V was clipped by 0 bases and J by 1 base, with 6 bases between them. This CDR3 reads CASSLTGGNTEAFF. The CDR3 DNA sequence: TGTGCCAGCAGCTTAACGGGGGGGAACACTGAAGCTTTCTTT.

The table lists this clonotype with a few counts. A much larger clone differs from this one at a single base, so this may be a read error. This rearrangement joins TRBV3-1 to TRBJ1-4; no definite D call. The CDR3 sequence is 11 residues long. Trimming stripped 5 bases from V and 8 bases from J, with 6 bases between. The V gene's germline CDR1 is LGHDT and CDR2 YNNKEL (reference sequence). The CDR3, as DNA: TGTGCCAGCAGCAAAGGGGAAAAACTGTTTTTT. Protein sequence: CASSKGEKLFF.

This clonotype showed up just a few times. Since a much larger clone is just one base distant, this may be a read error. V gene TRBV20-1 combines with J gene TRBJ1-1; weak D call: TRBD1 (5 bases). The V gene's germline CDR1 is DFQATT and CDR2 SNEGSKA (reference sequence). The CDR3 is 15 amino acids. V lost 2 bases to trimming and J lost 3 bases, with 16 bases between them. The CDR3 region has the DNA TGCAGTGCTAGATTGCGAGACAGAACATACACTGAAGCTTTCTTT. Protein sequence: CSARLRDRTYTEAFF.

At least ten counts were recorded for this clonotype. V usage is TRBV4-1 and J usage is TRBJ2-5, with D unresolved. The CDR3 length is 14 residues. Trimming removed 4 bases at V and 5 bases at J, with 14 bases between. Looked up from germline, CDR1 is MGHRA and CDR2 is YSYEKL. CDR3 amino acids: CASSPPNLQETQYF. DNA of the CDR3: TGCGCCAGCAGCCCGCCCAACCTCCAGGAGACCCAGTACTTC.

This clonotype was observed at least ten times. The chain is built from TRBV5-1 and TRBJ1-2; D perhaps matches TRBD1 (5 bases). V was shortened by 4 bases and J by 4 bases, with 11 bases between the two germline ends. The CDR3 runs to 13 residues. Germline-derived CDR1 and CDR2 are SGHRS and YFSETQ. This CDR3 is CASSMDISYGYTF. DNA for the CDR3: TGCGCCAGCAGCATGGACATCAGCTATGGCTACACCTTC.

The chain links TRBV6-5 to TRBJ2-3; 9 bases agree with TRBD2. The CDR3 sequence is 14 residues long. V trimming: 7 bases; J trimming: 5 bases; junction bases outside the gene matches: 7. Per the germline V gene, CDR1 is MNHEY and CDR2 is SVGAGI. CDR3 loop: CASNCGGAQDTQYF. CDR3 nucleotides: TGTGCCAGCAATTGCGGGGGGGCACAAGATACGCAGTATTTT.

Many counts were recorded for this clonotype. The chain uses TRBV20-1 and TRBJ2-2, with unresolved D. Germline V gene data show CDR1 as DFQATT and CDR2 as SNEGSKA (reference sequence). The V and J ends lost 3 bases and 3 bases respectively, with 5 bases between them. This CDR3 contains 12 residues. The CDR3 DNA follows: TGCAGTGCTAGCCCGGACACCGGGGAGCTGTTTTTT. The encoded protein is CSASPDTGELFF.

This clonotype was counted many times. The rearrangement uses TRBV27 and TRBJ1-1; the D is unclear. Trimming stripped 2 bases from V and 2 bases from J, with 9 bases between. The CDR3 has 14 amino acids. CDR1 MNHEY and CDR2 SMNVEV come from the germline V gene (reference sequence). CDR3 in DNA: TGTGCCAGCAGTTTAAAAGGAGGAAACACTGAAGCTTTCTTT. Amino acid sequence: CASSLKGGNTEAFF.

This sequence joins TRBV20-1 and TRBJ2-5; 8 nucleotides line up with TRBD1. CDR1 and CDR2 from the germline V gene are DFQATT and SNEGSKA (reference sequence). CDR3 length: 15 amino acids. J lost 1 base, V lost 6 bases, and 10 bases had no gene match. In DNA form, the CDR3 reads TGCAGTGCCGCCACGTCCGGGACAGGCCAAGAGACCCAGTACTTC. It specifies CSAATSGTGQETQYF.

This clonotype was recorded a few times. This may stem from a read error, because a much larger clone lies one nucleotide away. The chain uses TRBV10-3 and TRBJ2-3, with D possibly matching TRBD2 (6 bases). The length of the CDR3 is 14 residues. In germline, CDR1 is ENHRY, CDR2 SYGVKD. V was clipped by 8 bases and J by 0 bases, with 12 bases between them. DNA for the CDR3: TGTGCCATCCGGGCGGGGACTAGCACAGATACGCAGTATTTT. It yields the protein CAIRAGTSTDTQYF.

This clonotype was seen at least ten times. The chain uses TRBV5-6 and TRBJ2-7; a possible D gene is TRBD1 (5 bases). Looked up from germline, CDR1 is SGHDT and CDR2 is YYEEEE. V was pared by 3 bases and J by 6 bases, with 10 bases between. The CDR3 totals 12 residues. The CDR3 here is CASSSMGLEQYF. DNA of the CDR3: TGTGCCAGCAGCTCCATGGGGCTCGAGCAGTACTTC.